These 4 T cell receptor beta chains were sequenced from one sample in a study of beta chain features in type 1 diabetes. Study outcomes and limitations: Shortening that was moderate but significant affected the TCRB CDR3s of Type 1 diabetes patients in all four CD4+ subsets.

For these receptors, no antigen is known. Of the isolated RNA, all was reverse transcribed, and so the sequenced material was expressed TCRB transcripts. Clones were sequenced by immunoSEQ multiplex PCR, and TCRdb holds only the in-frame ones, with some missing. The sample has about 340,000 clones; around an eighth are singletons. The sample was naive CD4+ T cells from blood. The receptors derive from a woman younger than 35 with type 1 diabetes.

This clone was observed a few times. The chain uses TRBV9 and TRBJ2-1; D unresolved. Trimming removed 0 bases from V and 3 bases from J, with 13 bases in between. The germline V gene encodes CDR1 SGDLS and CDR2 YYNGEE. The CDR3 covers 16 residues. For the CDR3, the DNA is TGTGCCAGCAGCGTAGAACAGACCGGCTACTACAATGAGCAGTTCTTC. Translation gives CASSVEQTGYYNEQFF.

The rearrangement links TRBV29-1 to TRBJ2-1, with D possibly TRBD2 on 7 matching bases. Germline values: CDR1 SQVTM, CDR2 ANQGSEA. V lost 5 bases to trimming and J lost 4 bases, with 18 bases between them. This CDR3 comprises 15 residues. Here the CDR3 reads CSVIGVGGGYNEQFF. CDR3 nucleotides: TGCAGCGTTATCGGCGTAGGGGGAGGGTACAATGAGCAGTTCTTC.

V and J are TRBV7-9 and TRBJ2-1; 7 bases are a match to TRBD2. Germline CDR1 reads SEHNR; CDR2 reads FQNEAQ (reference sequence). The CDR3 extends over 14 amino acids. The V gene end was trimmed by 5 bases and the J gene end by 4 bases; junction bases not matched to a gene: 5. This CDR3 reads CASSPGLNYNEQFF. The DNA for the CDR3 is TGTGCCAGCAGCCCGGGACTAAATTACAATGAGCAGTTCTTC.

Only a few counts were recorded for this clone. This rearrangement joins TRBV19 to TRBJ2-3; the match to TRBD2 covers 8 bases. CDR3 size: 14 residues. V lost 1 base, J lost 6 bases, and 3 bases stayed unmatched. The V gene's germline CDR1 is LNHDA and CDR2 SQIVND (reference sequence). CDR3 loop: CASSIAGGTDTQYF. The CDR3 DNA reads TGTGCCAGTAGTATAGCGGGAGGGACCGATACGCAGTATTTT.